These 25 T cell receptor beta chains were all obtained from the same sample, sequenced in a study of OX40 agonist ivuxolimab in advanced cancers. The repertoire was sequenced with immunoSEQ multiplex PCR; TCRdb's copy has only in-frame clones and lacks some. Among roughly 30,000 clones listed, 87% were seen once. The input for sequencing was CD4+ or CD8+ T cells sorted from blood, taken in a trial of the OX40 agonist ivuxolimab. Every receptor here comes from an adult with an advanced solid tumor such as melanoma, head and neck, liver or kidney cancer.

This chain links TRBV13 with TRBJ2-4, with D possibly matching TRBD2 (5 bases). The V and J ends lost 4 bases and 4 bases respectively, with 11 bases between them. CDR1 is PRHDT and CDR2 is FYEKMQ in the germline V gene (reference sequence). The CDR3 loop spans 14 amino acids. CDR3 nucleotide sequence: TGTGCCAGCAGCTCCGGGGTCGGGAAAAACATTCAGTACTTC. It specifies CASSSGVGKNIQYF.

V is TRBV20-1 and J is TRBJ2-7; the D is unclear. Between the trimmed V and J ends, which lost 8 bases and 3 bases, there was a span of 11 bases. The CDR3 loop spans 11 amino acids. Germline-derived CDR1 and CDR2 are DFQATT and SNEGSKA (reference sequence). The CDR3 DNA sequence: TGCAGTCAGATTAATAACTACGAGCAGTACTTC. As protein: CSQINNYEQYF.

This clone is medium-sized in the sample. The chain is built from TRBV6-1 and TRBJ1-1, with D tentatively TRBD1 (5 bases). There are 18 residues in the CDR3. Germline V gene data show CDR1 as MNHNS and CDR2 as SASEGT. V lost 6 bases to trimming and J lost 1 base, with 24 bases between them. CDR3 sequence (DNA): TGTGCCAGCAGCGAAACCCCCACAGGAGTAACCAGGAACACTGAAGCTTTCTTT. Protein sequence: CASSETPTGVTRNTEAFF.

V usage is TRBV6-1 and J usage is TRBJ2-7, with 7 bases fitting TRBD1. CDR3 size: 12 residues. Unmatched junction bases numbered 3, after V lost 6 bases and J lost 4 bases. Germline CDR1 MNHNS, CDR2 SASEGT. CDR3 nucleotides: TGTGCCAGCAGGGGACAGAGGTACGAGCAGTACTTC. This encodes CASRGQRYEQYF.

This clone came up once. CDR3 loop: CASRTHSGPRNEKLFF. The CDR3 bases are TGTGCCAGCAGAACCCACTCGGGACCGCGTAATGAAAAACTGTTTTTT. V usage is TRBV2 and J usage is TRBJ1-4, with D possibly matching TRBD1 (5 bases). V was shortened by 6 bases and J by 4 bases, with 18 bases between the two germline ends. CDR3 length equals 16 residues. The germline gives CDR1 SNHLY, CDR2 FYNNEI.

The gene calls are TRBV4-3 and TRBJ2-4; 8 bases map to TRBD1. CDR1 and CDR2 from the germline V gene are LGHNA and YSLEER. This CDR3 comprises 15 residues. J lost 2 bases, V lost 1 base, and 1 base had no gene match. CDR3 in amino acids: CASSQGTGTKNIQYF. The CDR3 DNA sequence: TGCGCCAGCAGCCAAGGGACAGGGACCAAAAACATTCAGTACTTC.

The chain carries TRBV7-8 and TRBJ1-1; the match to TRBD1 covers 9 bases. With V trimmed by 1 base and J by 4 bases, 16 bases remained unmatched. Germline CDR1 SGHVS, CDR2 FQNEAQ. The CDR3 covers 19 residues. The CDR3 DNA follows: TGTGCCAGCAGCTTAGTAGGGGGAATCCGGACAGGGGATCCCACTGAAGCTTTCTTT. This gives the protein CASSLVGGIRTGDPTEAFF.

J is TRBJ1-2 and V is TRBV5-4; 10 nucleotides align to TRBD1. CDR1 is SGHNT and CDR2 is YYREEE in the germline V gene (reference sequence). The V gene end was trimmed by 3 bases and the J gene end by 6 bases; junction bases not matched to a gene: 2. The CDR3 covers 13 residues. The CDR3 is CASSSTGGDGYTF. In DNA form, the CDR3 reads TGTGCCAGCAGCTCGACAGGGGGCGATGGCTACACCTTC.

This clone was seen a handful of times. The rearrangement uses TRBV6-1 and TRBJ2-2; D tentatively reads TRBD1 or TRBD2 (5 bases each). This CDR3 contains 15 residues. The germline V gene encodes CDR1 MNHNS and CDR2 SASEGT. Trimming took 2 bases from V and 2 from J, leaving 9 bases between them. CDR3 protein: CASSERGLNTGELFF. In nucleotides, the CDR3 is TGTGCCAGCAGTGAACGGGGCCTAAACACCGGGGAGCTGTTTTTT.

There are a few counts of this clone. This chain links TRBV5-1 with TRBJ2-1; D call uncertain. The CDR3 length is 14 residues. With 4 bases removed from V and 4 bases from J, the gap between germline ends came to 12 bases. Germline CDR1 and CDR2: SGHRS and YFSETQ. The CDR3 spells CASSETALYNEQFF. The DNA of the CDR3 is TGCGCCAGCAGCGAGACGGCTTTATACAATGAGCAGTTCTTC.

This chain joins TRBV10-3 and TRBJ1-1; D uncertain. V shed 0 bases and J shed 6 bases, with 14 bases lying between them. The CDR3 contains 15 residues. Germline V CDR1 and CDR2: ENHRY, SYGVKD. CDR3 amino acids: CAISESPPLMAEAFF. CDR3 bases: TGTGCCATCAGTGAGTCTCCCCCCTTGATGGCTGAAGCTTTCTTT.

The CDR3 nucleotides read TGTGCCAGCAGCCACGGAGGCGATGAGCAGTTCTTC. Its translation: CASSHGGDEQFF. V and J are TRBV6-6 and TRBJ2-1; weak D call: TRBD2 (5 bases). Trimming cost V 6 bases and J 8 bases, with 11 bases left between them. Per germline, CDR1 MNHNY and CDR2 SVGAGI (reference sequence). CDR3 length equals 12 residues.

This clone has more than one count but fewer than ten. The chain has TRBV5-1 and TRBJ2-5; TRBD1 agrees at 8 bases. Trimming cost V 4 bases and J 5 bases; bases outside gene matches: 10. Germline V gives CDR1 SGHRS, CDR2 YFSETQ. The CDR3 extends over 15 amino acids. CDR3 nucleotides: TGCGCCAGCAGCCCCCGGCCAGGGGGCTTGGAGACCCAGTACTTC. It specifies CASSPRPGGLETQYF.

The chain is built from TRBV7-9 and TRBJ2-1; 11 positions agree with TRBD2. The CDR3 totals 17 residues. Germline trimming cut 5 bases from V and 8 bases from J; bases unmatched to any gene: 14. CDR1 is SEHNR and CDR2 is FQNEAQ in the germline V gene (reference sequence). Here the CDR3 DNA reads TGTGCCAGCAGCCCCAGGGGAACTAGCGGGAGCTTTGATGAGCAGTTCTTC. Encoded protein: CASSPRGTSGSFDEQFF.

CDR3 in amino acids: CASSGTSGRGTDTQYF. In DNA, the CDR3 is TGCGCCAGCAGCGGGACTAGCGGGAGAGGCACAGATACGCAGTATTTT. The V gene is TRBV4-1, the J gene TRBJ2-3, with 14 bases aligning to TRBD2. Per the germline V gene, CDR1 is MGHRA and CDR2 is YSYEKL. There are 16 residues in the CDR3. Trimming at V came to 5 bases and at J to 1 base, leaving 2 bases not matched to a gene.

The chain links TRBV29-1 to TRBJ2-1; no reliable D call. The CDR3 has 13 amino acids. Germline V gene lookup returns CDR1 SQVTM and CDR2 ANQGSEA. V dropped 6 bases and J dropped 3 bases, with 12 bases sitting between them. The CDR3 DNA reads TGCAGCGTCTGGGCCTCGGACTACAATGAGCAGTTCTTC. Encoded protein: CSVWASDYNEQFF.

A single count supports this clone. CDR3 in amino acids: CASSGRTENTGELFF. The DNA for the CDR3 is TGTGCCAGCAGCGGACGGACGGAAAACACCGGGGAGCTGTTTTTT. This chain connects TRBV9 to TRBJ2-2; D is undetermined. The CDR3 length is 15 residues. The ends were cut back, 3 bases at V and 2 bases at J, with 11 bases in the middle. The germline CDR1 and CDR2 sequences are SGDLS and YYNGEE.

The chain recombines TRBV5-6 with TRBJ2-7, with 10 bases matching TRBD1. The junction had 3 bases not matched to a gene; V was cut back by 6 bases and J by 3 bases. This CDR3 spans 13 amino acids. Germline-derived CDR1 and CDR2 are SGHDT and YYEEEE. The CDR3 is CASTGDRGYEQYF. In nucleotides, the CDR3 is TGTGCCAGCACAGGGGACAGGGGCTACGAGCAGTACTTC.

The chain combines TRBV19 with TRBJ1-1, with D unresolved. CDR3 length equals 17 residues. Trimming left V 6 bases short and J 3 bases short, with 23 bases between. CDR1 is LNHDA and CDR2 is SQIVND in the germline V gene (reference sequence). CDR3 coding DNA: TGTGCCAGTAGGCCCCATGCAGGAAGGTTAGAGGACACTGAAGCTTTCTTT. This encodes CASRPHAGRLEDTEAFF. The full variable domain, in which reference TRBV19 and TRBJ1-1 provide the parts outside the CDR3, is DGGITQSPKYLFRKEGQNVTLSCEQNLNHDAMYWYRQDPGQGLRLIYYSQIVNDFQKGDIAEGYSVSREKKESFPLTVTSAQKNPTAFYLCASRPHAGRLEDTEAFFGQGTRLTVV.

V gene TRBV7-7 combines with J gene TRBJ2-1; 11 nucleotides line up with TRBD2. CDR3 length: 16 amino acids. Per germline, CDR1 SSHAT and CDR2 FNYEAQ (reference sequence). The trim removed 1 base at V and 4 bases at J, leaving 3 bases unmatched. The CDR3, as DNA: TGTGCCAGCAGCTTAGGGTTAGCGGGAGGGTACAATGAGCAGTTCTTC. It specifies CASSLGLAGGYNEQFF.

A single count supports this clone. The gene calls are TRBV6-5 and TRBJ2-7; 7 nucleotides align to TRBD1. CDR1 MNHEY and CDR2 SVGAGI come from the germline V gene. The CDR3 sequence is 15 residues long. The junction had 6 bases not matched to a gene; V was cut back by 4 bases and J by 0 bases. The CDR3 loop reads CASSFLGDSSYEQYF. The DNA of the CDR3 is TGTGCCAGCAGTTTCCTCGGGGACAGCTCCTACGAGCAGTACTTC.

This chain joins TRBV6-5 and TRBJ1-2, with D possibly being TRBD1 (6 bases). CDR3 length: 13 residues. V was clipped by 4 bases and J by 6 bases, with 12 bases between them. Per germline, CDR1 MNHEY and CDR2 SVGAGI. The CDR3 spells CASSWGAGNGYTF. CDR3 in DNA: TGTGCCAGCAGTTGGGGGGCAGGGAATGGCTACACCTTC.

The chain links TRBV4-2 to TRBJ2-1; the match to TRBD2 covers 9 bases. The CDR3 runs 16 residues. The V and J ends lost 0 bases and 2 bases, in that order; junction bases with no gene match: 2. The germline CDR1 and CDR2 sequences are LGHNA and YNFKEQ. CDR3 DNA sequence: TGTGCCAGCAGCCAAGAGACTAGCGGAGCCTACAATGAGCAGTTCTTC. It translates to CASSQETSGAYNEQFF.

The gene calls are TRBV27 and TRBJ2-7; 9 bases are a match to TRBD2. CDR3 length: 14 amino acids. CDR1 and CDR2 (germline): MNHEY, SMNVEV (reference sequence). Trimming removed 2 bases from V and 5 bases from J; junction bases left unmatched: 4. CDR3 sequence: CASSLAGLANEQYF. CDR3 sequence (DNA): TGTGCCAGCAGTTTAGCCGGACTAGCGAACGAGCAGTACTTC.

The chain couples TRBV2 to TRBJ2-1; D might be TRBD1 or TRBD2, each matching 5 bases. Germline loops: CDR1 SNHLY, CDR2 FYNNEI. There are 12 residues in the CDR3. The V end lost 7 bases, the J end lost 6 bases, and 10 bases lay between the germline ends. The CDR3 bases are TGTGCCAGCACGGGACGGCTCAATGAGCAGTTCTTC. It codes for CASTGRLNEQFF.